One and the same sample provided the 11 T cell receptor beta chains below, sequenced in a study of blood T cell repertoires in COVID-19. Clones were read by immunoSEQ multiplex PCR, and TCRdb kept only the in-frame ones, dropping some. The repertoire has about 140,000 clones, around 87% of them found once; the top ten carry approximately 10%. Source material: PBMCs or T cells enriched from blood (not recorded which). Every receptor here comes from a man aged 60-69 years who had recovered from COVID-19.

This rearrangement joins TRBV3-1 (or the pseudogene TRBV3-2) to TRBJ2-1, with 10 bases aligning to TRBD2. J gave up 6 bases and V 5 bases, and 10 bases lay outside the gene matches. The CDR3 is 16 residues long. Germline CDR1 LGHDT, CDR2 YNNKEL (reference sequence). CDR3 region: CASSYRAGGVTNEQFF. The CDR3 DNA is TGTGCCAGCAGCTACAGAGCGGGGGGGGTCACCAATGAGCAGTTCTTC.

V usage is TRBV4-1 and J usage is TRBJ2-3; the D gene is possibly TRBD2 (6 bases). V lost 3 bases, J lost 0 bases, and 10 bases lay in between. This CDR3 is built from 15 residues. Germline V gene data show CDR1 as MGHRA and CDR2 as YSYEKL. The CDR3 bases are TGCGCCAGCAGCCACTCTGGAGGGAGCACAGATACGCAGTATTTT. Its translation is CASSHSGGSTDTQYF.

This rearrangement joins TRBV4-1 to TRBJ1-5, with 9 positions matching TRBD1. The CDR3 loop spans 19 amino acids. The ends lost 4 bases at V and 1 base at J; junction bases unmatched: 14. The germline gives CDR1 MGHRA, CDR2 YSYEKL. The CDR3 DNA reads TGCGCCAGCAGCCCCTTAGGACAGGGGACTTCTAGAAGCAATCAGCCCCAGCATTTT. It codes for CASSPLGQGTSRSNQPQHF.

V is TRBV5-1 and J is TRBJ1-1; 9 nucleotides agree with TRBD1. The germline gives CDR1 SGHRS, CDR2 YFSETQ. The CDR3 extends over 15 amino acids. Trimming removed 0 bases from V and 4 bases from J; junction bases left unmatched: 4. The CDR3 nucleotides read TGCGCCAGCAGCTTGGGGACAGGGGCACTCACTGAAGCTTTCTTT. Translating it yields CASSLGTGALTEAFF.

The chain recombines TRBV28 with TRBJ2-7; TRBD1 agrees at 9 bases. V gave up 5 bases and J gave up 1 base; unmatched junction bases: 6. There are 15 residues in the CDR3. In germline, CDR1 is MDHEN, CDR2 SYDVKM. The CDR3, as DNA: TGTGCCAGCAGTCTAACCGGGACAGGGTCCTACGAGCAGTACTTC. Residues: CASSLTGTGSYEQYF.

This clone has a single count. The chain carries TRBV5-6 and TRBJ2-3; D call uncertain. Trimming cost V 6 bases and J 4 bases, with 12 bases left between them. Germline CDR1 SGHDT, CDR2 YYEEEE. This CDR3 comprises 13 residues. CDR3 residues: CASNRPEADTQYF. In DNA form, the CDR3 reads TGTGCCAGCAACCGGCCAGAGGCAGATACGCAGTATTTT.

The chain's CDR3 is CSAKTSYEQYF. The CDR3 coding sequence is TGCAGTGCAAAAACATCCTACGAGCAGTACTTC. The J gene is TRBJ2-7, the V gene TRBV20-1; D is undetermined. V lost 6 bases, J lost 1 base, and 7 bases lay in between. Germline V gene sequence: CDR1 DFQATT, CDR2 SNEGSKA (reference sequence). This CDR3 spans 11 amino acids.

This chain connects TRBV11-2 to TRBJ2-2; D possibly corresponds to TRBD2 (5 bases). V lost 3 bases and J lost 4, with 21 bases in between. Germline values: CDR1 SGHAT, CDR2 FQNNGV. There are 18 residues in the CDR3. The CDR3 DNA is TGTGCCAGCAGCTTGAGGTTTCGGGGAAAGGGCGGCACCGGGGAGCTGTTTTTT. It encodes CASSLRFRGKGGTGELFF. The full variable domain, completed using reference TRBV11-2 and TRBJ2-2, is EAGVAQSPRYKIIEKRQSVAFWCNPISGHATLYWYQQILGQGPKLLIQFQNNGVVDDSQLPKDRFSAERLKGVDSTLKIQPAKLEDSAVYLCASSLRFRGKGGTGELFFGEGSRLTVL.

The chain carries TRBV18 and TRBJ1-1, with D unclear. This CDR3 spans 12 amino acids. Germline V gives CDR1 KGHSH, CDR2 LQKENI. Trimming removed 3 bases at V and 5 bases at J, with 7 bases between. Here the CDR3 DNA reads TGTGCCAGCTCACCCGCACGGACTGAAGCTTTCTTT. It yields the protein CASSPARTEAFF.

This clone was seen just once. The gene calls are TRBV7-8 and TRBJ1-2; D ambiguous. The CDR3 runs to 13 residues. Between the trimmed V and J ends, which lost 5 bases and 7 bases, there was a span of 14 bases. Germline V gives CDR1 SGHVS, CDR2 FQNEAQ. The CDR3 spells CASSPRENPGYTF. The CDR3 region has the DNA TGTGCCAGCAGCCCTAGGGAGAATCCTGGCTACACCTTC.

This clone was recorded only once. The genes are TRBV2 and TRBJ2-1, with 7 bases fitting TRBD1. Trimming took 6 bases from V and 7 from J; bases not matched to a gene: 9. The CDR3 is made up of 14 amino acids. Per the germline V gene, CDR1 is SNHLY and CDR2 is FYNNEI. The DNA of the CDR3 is TGTGCCAGCAGCGAAACGACAGGGTCGAATGAGCAGTTCTTC. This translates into CASSETTGSNEQFF.